The 26 T cell receptor beta chains given below trace back to one sample, sequenced in a study of immune cell composition in non-small cell lung cancer (dated by TCRdb to the late 2010s). The library was produced with the immunoSEQ multiplex PCR assay. Sourced from immuneACCESS, this table was stored by TCRdb with only in-frame sequences that have V and J called. A share of the clones is absent; for the studies checked, an unresolved V gene accounts for under half, and the remainder has no known explanation. This sample comprises several thousand clones, roughly 79% of them detected only once. In total, the top ten clones hold around 9.9% of the sample. The sequencing input was lung tumor tissue. The receptor set was obtained from a human donor with non-small cell lung cancer.

The chain employs TRBV7-9 and TRBJ1-4; D ambiguous. V lost 5 bases and J lost 5, with 21 bases in between. The CDR3 length is 17 residues. Germline CDR1 is SEHNR and CDR2 is FQNEAQ (reference sequence). The CDR3 sequence: CASSPVAGRLGNEKLFF. The CDR3 coding sequence is TGTGCCAGCAGCCCGGTAGCTGGGAGGTTGGGGAATGAAAAACTGTTTTTT.

The chain is built from TRBV2 and TRBJ2-6, with D hard to call. V was trimmed by 3 bases and J by 2 bases, leaving 11 bases between them. The CDR3 totals 16 residues. Germline values: CDR1 SNHLY, CDR2 FYNNEI. CDR3 loop: CASSEIGAAGANVLTF. In DNA form, the CDR3 reads TGTGCCAGCAGTGAGATCGGCGCAGCTGGGGCCAACGTCCTGACTTTC. Full variable domain (rest looked up from reference TRBV2 and TRBJ2-6): EPEVTQTPSHQVTQMGQEVILRCVPISNHLYFYWYRQILGQKVEFLVSFYNNEISEKSEIFDDQFSVERPDGSNFTLKIRSTKLEDSAMYFCASSEIGAAGANVLTFGAGSRLTVL.

The V and J genes are TRBV28 and TRBJ2-1; weak D call: TRBD1 (6 bases). Trimming shortened V by 0 bases and J by 5 bases, and 14 bases separated the two germline ends. Germline V CDR1 and CDR2: MDHEN, SYDVKM. There are 16 residues in the CDR3. CDR3 DNA: TGTGCCAGCAGTTTATGGACGGCAGGGGACAACAATGAGCAGTTCTTC. Encoded protein: CASSLWTAGDNNEQFF.

This chain links TRBV4-3 with TRBJ2-7; D unresolved. Germline V lookup: CDR1 LGHNA, CDR2 YSLEER. The V gene lost 1 base and the J gene lost 0 bases, with 19 bases spanning the gap. The CDR3 extends over 18 amino acids. In nucleotides, the CDR3 is TGCGCCAGCAGCCAAGCCTCCTCTCGACATGGGGACTCCTACGAGCAGTACTTC. Amino acid sequence: CASSQASSRHGDSYEQYF.

The J gene is TRBJ2-1, the V gene TRBV5-6, with unresolved D. The length of the CDR3 is 15 residues. V was pared by 4 bases and J by 4 bases, with 15 bases between. The V gene's germline CDR1 is SGHDT and CDR2 YYEEEE. The CDR3 DNA reads TGTGCCAGCAGCCTCGTGCTCGGTGGTTACAATGAGCAGTTCTTC. Translated: CASSLVLGGYNEQFF.

This rearrangement joins TRBV7-9 to TRBJ2-7; D unresolved. Looked up from germline, CDR1 is SEHNR and CDR2 is FQNEAQ (reference sequence). Trimming removed 3 bases at V and 3 bases at J, with 9 bases between. This CDR3 has 13 residues. The CDR3 DNA reads TGTGCCAGCAGCTTCAAGGACCACTACGAGCAGTACTTC. Translation: CASSFKDHYEQYF.

This sequence joins TRBV6-1 and TRBJ2-7; D unclear. Germline V gene sequence: CDR1 MNHNS, CDR2 SASEGT. The V end lost 6 bases, the J end lost 2 bases, and 5 bases lay between the germline ends. The CDR3 sequence is 11 residues long. Here the CDR3 reads CASRNAYEQYF. The CDR3 nucleotides are TGTGCCAGCAGAAACGCCTACGAGCAGTACTTC.

The CDR3 DNA is TGCGCCAGCAGCTTGACAGGGGTCCCCTCCACTGGAAACACCATATATTTT. This gives the protein CASSLTGVPSTGNTIYF. V is TRBV5-1 and J is TRBJ1-3, with TRBD1 matching over 7 bases. The ends lost 1 base at V and 2 bases at J; junction bases unmatched: 9. The germline V gene has CDR1 SGHRS and CDR2 YFSETQ. The CDR3 is 17 residues long.

This chain uses TRBV5-1 with TRBJ2-2, with D possibly being TRBD1 or TRBD2 (5 bases each). Germline-derived CDR1 and CDR2 are SGHRS and YFSETQ. The CDR3 covers 15 residues. Trimming pared 4 bases from V and 4 bases from J, leaving 14 bases between. In nucleotides, the CDR3 is TGCGCCAGCAGCCTCCGGGACGGAGTCACCGGGGAGCTGTTTTTT. It specifies CASSLRDGVTGELFF.

The V gene is TRBV5-1, the J gene TRBJ2-2; D gene unclear. The V end was cut by 5 bases, the J end by 6 bases, with 11 bases between. The CDR3 consists of 13 residues. From germline, CDR1 is SGHRS and CDR2 YFSETQ. The CDR3 region has the DNA TGCGCCAGCAGGTTAAGAGACGCCGGGGAGCTGTTTTTT. Encoded protein: CASRLRDAGELFF.

CDR3 in amino acids: CASGLLTYNEQFF. The CDR3 DNA follows: TGTGCCAGCGGATTATTGACCTACAATGAGCAGTTCTTC. The chain has TRBV28 and TRBJ2-1; D gene unclear. Trimming left V 8 bases short and J 2 bases short, with 10 bases between. The CDR3 consists of 13 residues. Germline CDR1 is MDHEN and CDR2 is SYDVKM. The complete variable domain, with remaining parts taken from reference TRBV28 and TRBJ2-1, reads DVKVTQSSRYLVKRTGEKVFLECVQDMDHENMFWYRQDPGLGLRLIYFSYDVKMKEKGDIPEGYSVSREKKERFSLILESASTNQTSMYLCASGLLTYNEQFFGPGTRLTVL.

The CDR3 region is CASSLFAVQETQYF. In DNA form, the CDR3 reads TGTGCCAGCAGCTTATTTGCGGTACAAGAGACCCAGTACTTC. The chain employs TRBV7-2 and TRBJ2-5; D unresolved. The CDR3 sequence is 14 residues long. V lost 2 bases to trimming and J lost 2 bases, with 9 bases between them. Per the germline V gene, CDR1 is SGHTA and CDR2 is FQGNSA.

The chain links TRBV19 to TRBJ2-1; D gene unclear. Looked up from germline, CDR1 is LNHDA and CDR2 is SQIVND (reference sequence). The CDR3 is 14 residues long. Trimming shortened V by 6 bases and J by 8 bases, and 17 bases separated the two germline ends. CDR3 DNA: TGTGCCAGTAGGAGTCGGGCCAGTAGGGATGAGCAGTTCTTC. Its translation is CASRSRASRDEQFF.

The chain uses TRBV10-3 and TRBJ1-1; 8 bases line up with TRBD1. CDR1 and CDR2 (germline): ENHRY, SYGVKD. The CDR3 has 14 amino acids. The V segment lost 4 bases and the J segment 1 base; nucleotides outside the gene matches: 2. CDR3 DNA: TGTGCCATCAGTGTAGGACAGGGGAACACTGAAGCTTTCTTT. It yields the protein CAISVGQGNTEAFF.

CDR3 nucleotides: TGTGCCAGCAGAGAAAGTGGAGGGGAAGGGGAAAAACTGTTTTTT. Translating gives CASRESGGEGEKLFF. The rearrangement uses TRBV28 and TRBJ1-4, with D maybe TRBD1 (5 bases). The CDR3 runs 15 residues. Germline CDR1 reads MDHEN; CDR2 reads SYDVKM. The V gene lost 6 bases and the J gene lost 8 bases, with 19 bases spanning the gap. Looking up the rest from reference TRBV28 and TRBJ1-4 gives the full variable domain: DVKVTQSSRYLVKRTGEKVFLECVQDMDHENMFWYRQDPGLGLRLIYFSYDVKMKEKGDIPEGYSVSREKKERFSLILESASTNQTSMYLCASRESGGEGEKLFFGSGTQLSVL.

The rearrangement links TRBV7-3 to TRBJ2-1; 13 nucleotides line up with TRBD2. Germline V CDR1 and CDR2: SGHTA, FQGTGA. V was pared by 5 bases and J by 5 bases, with 3 bases of the junction left unmatched. This CDR3 has 15 amino acids. This chain's CDR3 is CASSLGLAGDNEQFF. DNA for the CDR3: TGTGCCAGCAGCCTAGGACTAGCGGGAGACAATGAGCAGTTCTTC.

The J gene is TRBJ2-2, the V gene TRBV30; maybe TRBD1 (5 bases). The CDR3 totals 13 residues. The germline CDR1 and CDR2 sequences are GTSNPN and SVGIG (reference sequence). Trimming took 0 bases from V and 5 from J, leaving 7 bases between them. The CDR3 DNA sequence: TGTGCCTGGAGTGTCAGGGTAACCGGGGAGCTGTTTTTT. Its protein product is CAWSVRVTGELFF. Drawing the rest from reference TRBV30 and TRBJ2-2, the complete variable domain is SQTIHQWPATLVQPVGSPLSLECTVEGTSNPNLYWYRQAAGRGLQLLFYSVGIGQISSEVPQNLSASRPQDRQFILSSKKLLLSDSGFYLCAWSVRVTGELFFGEGSRLTVL.

This clone appeared a single time. This chain uses TRBV2 with TRBJ1-4, with TRBD1 as a possible D gene (5 bases). This CDR3 comprises 14 residues. Looked up from germline, CDR1 is SNHLY and CDR2 is FYNNEI. The V and J ends lost 2 bases and 7 bases respectively, with 11 bases between them. The CDR3 DNA is TGTGCCAGCAGTGAATGGGGGGGAGGTGAAAAACTGTTTTTT. Amino acid sequence: CASSEWGGGEKLFF.

The chain has TRBV2 and TRBJ1-4, with a weak D call TRBD1 (5 bases). The CDR3 runs to 15 residues. V was trimmed by 0 bases and J by 6 bases, leaving 11 bases between them. CDR1 and CDR2 from the germline V gene are SNHLY and FYNNEI. CDR3 sequence reads: CASSEARGTHEKLFF. Here the CDR3 DNA reads TGTGCCAGCAGTGAAGCGCGAGGGACGCATGAAAAACTGTTTTTT.

Within the sample, this clone is medium-sized. The rearrangement uses TRBV7-9 and TRBJ2-5; 8 nucleotides line up with TRBD2. Germline CDR1 reads SEHNR; CDR2 reads FQNEAQ (reference sequence). The CDR3 sequence is 13 residues long. V lost 2 bases and J lost 4; bases outside the gene matches: 0. CDR3 bases: TGTGCCAGCAGCTTACTAGCGGGAGAGACCCAGTACTTC. Translation: CASSLLAGETQYF.

The chain joins TRBV7-3 to TRBJ2-3, with 7 bases fitting TRBD1. The trim removed 4 bases at V and 9 bases at J, leaving 10 bases unmatched. The germline V gene has CDR1 SGHTA and CDR2 FQGTGA. This CDR3 spans 14 amino acids. CDR3 in DNA: TGTGCCAGCAGCTCGGGGACAGCCTCCATCACGCAGTATTTT. Its protein is CASSSGTASITQYF.

This chain connects TRBV28 to TRBJ2-3; 8 bases are shared with TRBD1. J gave up 5 bases and V 6 bases, and 16 bases lay outside the gene matches. Germline CDR1 MDHEN, CDR2 SYDVKM. The CDR3 length is 17 residues. For the CDR3, the DNA is TGTGCCAGCAGCCCCCTGGGGCAGGGGGCCGGTCGAGATACGCAGTATTTT. This sequence encodes CASSPLGQGAGRDTQYF. The whole variable domain, filled in from reference TRBV28 and TRBJ2-3, reads DVKVTQSSRYLVKRTGEKVFLECVQDMDHENMFWYRQDPGLGLRLIYFSYDVKMKEKGDIPEGYSVSREKKERFSLILESASTNQTSMYLCASSPLGQGAGRDTQYFGPGTRLTVL.

This clone was counted only a few times. This chain links TRBV5-1 with TRBJ2-5; no firm D call. Germline V gives CDR1 SGHRS, CDR2 YFSETQ. The V and J ends lost 1 base and 4 bases respectively, with 11 bases between them. CDR3 length: 14 amino acids. CDR3 coding DNA: TGCGCCAGCAGCTTGACTCAAAAAGGAGAGACCCAGTACTTC. Translation: CASSLTQKGETQYF.

The chain uses TRBV9 and TRBJ1-3, with D unclear. V lost 7 bases and J lost 4, with 6 bases in between. The CDR3 is 11 amino acids. From germline, CDR1 is SGDLS and CDR2 YYNGEE. CDR3 DNA: TGTGCCAGCGGGGAGGGAAACACCATATATTTT. Amino acid sequence: CASGEGNTIYF.

A word on this clone: The junction shows a germline mismatch at one end, possibly a read error. This chain joins TRBV28 and TRBJ2-7, with TRBD2 identical over 11 bases. The germline CDR1 and CDR2 sequences are MDHEN and SYDVKM. This CDR3 has 13 residues. The chain's CDR3 is CASSPVSLAGGTF. The CDR3 coding sequence is TGTGCCAGCAGCCCTGTGAGTCTAGCGGGAGGCACCTTC.

This clone was counted a single time. The V call is TRBV13, the J call TRBJ1-5, with D uncertain. Germline assignment: CDR1 PRHDT and CDR2 FYEKMQ (reference sequence). V was pared by 3 bases and J by 3 bases, with 9 bases between. The CDR3 spans 14 residues. The chain's CDR3 is CASSLGDHNQPQHF. As DNA, the CDR3 is TGTGCCAGCAGCTTGGGTGATCACAATCAGCCCCAGCATTTT.